These 29 T cell receptor beta chains were sequenced from one sample in a study of T cell changes during pregnancy in multiple sclerosis. The data were produced by immunoSEQ multiplex PCR, yet TCRdb's version contains in-frame clones alone and is incomplete. This repertoire shows tens of thousands of clones, approximately 94% found once; its top ten account for roughly 1.1%. Sequenced here: peripheral blood, sampled in the third trimester of pregnancy. The receptor set was obtained from a female donor with multiple sclerosis, enrolled in a pregnancy study.

This sequence joins TRBV7-3 and TRBJ2-1; 12 bases agree with TRBD2. Germline trimming cut 5 bases from V and 8 bases from J; bases unmatched to any gene: 4. Germline CDR1 reads SGHTA; CDR2 reads FQGTGA. This CDR3 comprises 14 residues. This CDR3 reads CASSTTSGSYEQFF. The CDR3 DNA is TGTGCCAGCAGCACGACTAGCGGGAGCTATGAGCAGTTCTTC.

This chain links TRBV30 with TRBJ1-1, with 7 bases fitting TRBD1. J gave up 4 bases and V 1 base, and 3 bases lay outside the gene matches. Germline assignment: CDR1 GTSNPN and CDR2 SVGIG (reference sequence). CDR3 length: 13 residues. CDR3 in DNA: TGTGCCTGGAGTGGGCAGGGGGTCACTGAAGCTTTCTTT. Amino acid sequence: CAWSGQGVTEAFF.

This chain joins TRBV2 and TRBJ2-7; D remains ambiguous. The length of the CDR3 is 12 residues. Trimming shortened V by 7 bases and J by 1 base, and 8 bases separated the two germline ends. Germline V CDR1 and CDR2: SNHLY, FYNNEI. In DNA form, the CDR3 reads TGTGCCAGCATGGGCATGTCCTACGAGCAGTACTTC. It yields the protein CASMGMSYEQYF.

The chain couples TRBV7-2 to TRBJ1-1, with D perhaps TRBD1 (6 bases). From germline, CDR1 is SGHTA and CDR2 FQGNSA. The CDR3 length is 13 residues. Deletions cut 3 bases from V and 13 bases from J, with 18 bases between. In nucleotides, the CDR3 is TGTGCCAGCAGCTTTTGGAAGGGGGAGATTGTTTTCTTT. This encodes CASSFWKGEIVFF.

This chain links TRBV4-2 with TRBJ2-1; 8 bases agree with TRBD2. The trim removed 0 bases at V and 3 bases at J, leaving 7 bases unmatched. The CDR3 contains 17 residues. From germline, CDR1 is LGHNA and CDR2 YNFKEQ. The CDR3 DNA sequence: TGTGCCAGCAGCCAAGAAAGAGCGGGAGCTGTCTACAATGAGCAGTTCTTC. It specifies CASSQERAGAVYNEQFF.

Notes on this clone: The junction departs from the called germline gene at one end, perhaps through a read error. The chain links TRBV7-7 to TRBJ2-5; 7 bases match TRBD1. The CDR3 is 13 amino acids. Per germline, CDR1 SSHAT and CDR2 FNYEAQ (reference sequence). The CDR3 DNA reads TGTGCTAGCAGCCCCGGACAGGAAGAGACCCAGTACTTC. As protein: CASSPGQEETQYF.

The chain is built from TRBV5-5 and TRBJ1-4, with D possibly TRBD1 on 6 matching bases. In germline, CDR1 is SGHKS, CDR2 YYEKEE (reference sequence). The CDR3 spans 16 residues. V was shortened by 3 bases and J by 8 bases, with 20 bases between the two germline ends. DNA for the CDR3: TGTGCCAGCAGCTCACCCGGGACAAAGTTGAGAGAAAAACTGTTTTTT. Translating it yields CASSSPGTKLREKLFF.

The chain joins TRBV28 to TRBJ2-1, with D maybe TRBD2 (5 bases). The germline V gene has CDR1 MDHEN and CDR2 SYDVKM. The CDR3 runs to 16 residues. The germline V and J ends were trimmed by 5 bases and 5 bases, with 19 bases remaining between them. The chain's CDR3 is CASSPLVRERNNEQFF. The CDR3 DNA sequence: TGTGCCAGCAGTCCATTGGTCCGGGAACGTAACAATGAGCAGTTCTTC.

The chain has TRBV6-4 and TRBJ2-3; 7 nucleotides agree with TRBD2. Per the germline V gene, CDR1 is MRHNA and CDR2 is SNTAGT. The CDR3 consists of 15 residues. V lost 6 bases to trimming and J lost 1 base; unmatched junction nucleotides: 7. CDR3 DNA sequence: TGTGCCAGCAGCGCTCGGGCGGGAGGCACAGATACGCAGTATTTT. As protein: CASSARAGGTDTQYF.

The J gene is TRBJ2-3, the V gene TRBV2; D might be TRBD2 (6 bases). V was clipped by 5 bases and J by 0 bases, with 9 bases between them. The CDR3 is made up of 14 amino acids. Germline CDR1 and CDR2: SNHLY and FYNNEI. Here the CDR3 DNA reads TGTGCCAGCAGTATAGCGGCTAGCACAGATACGCAGTATTTT. Translated, it gives CASSIAASTDTQYF.

This clone was counted once. This rearrangement joins TRBV7-2 to TRBJ1-1; TRBD1 is a possible D gene (5 bases). Trimming shortened V by 1 base and J by 2 bases, and 11 bases separated the two germline ends. The CDR3 is 15 amino acids. CDR1 and CDR2 from the germline V gene are SGHTA and FQGNSA. The CDR3 loop is CASSLVGRENTEAFF. Here the CDR3 DNA reads TGTGCCAGCAGCTTAGTAGGCAGGGAAAACACTGAAGCTTTCTTT.

CDR3 bases: TGCGCCAGCACCTCTAGCGGGAGGGCCGGTTACGAGCAGTACTTC. Translation gives CASTSSGRAGYEQYF. The chain is built from TRBV5-1 and TRBJ2-7; 12 positions agree with TRBD2. CDR3 length: 15 residues. Germline values: CDR1 SGHRS, CDR2 YFSETQ. V lost 6 bases and J lost 4; bases outside the gene matches: 8. The full variable domain, with the rest looked up from reference TRBV5-1 and TRBJ2-7, is KAGVTQTPRYLIKTRGQQVTLSCSPISGHRSVSWYQQTPGQGLQFLFEYFSETQRNKGNFPGRFSGRQFSNSRSEMNVSTLELGDSALYLCASTSSGRAGYEQYFGPGTRLTVT.

The chain recombines TRBV10-1 with TRBJ2-1, with unresolved D. The germline gives CDR1 WNHNN, CDR2 SYGVQD (reference sequence). There are 14 residues in the CDR3. The germline V and J ends were trimmed by 6 bases and 13 bases, with 22 bases remaining between them. The CDR3 region has the DNA TGCGCCAGCAGCTCGAGGCGTTTCCCGGTCGCTCAGTTCTTC. Translating gives CASSSRRFPVAQFF.

V and J are TRBV5-6 and TRBJ1-1, with no clear D. Germline assignment: CDR1 SGHDT and CDR2 YYEEEE. V was cut by 0 bases and J by 2 bases, with 11 bases left in between. The CDR3 loop spans 15 amino acids. CDR3 amino acids: CASSLAARTNTEAFF. As DNA, the CDR3 is TGTGCCAGCAGCTTGGCCGCGAGAACTAACACTGAAGCTTTCTTT.

V gene TRBV20-1 combines with J gene TRBJ1-6, with D unresolved. The CDR3 spans 11 residues. V lost 3 bases and J lost 14, with 11 bases in between. CDR1 and CDR2 (germline): DFQATT, SNEGSKA (reference sequence). The CDR3 reads CSARRRLSLHF. The CDR3 coding sequence is TGCAGTGCTAGGAGAAGACTATCCCTCCACTTT.

The chain combines TRBV18 with TRBJ2-1, with 10 positions matching TRBD1. This CDR3 has 15 residues. V shed 3 bases, J shed 6 bases, and the junction held 5 bases outside the gene matches. The germline V gene has CDR1 KGHSH and CDR2 LQKENI. The CDR3 nucleotides read TGTGCCAGCTCACCGCCCGGGACAGGGGCCAATGAGCAGTTCTTC. Residues: CASSPPGTGANEQFF. The whole variable domain, filled in from reference TRBV18 and TRBJ2-1, reads NAGVMQNPRHLVRRRGQEARLRCSPMKGHSHVYWYRQLPEEGLKFMVYLQKENIIDESGMPKERFSAEFPKEGPSILRIQQVVRGDSAAYFCASSPPGTGANEQFFGPGTRLTVL.

This chain joins TRBV5-1 and TRBJ2-7; 8 nucleotides line up with TRBD2. CDR3 length: 16 residues. Germline lookup yields CDR1 SGHRS and CDR2 YFSETQ. The junction had 11 bases not matched to a gene; V was cut back by 2 bases and J by 4 bases. CDR3: CASSFTTGTSGYEQYF. DNA of the CDR3: TGCGCCAGCAGCTTTACTACCGGGACTAGTGGGTACGAGCAGTACTTC.

This chain uses TRBV6-4 with TRBJ1-1; TRBD1 is a possible D gene (5 bases). The V end was cut by 8 bases, the J end by 4 bases, with 14 bases between. Germline lookup yields CDR1 MRHNA and CDR2 SNTAGT. This CDR3 is built from 13 residues. The CDR3 reads CASRPGGGTEAFF. CDR3 DNA sequence: TGTGCCAGCCGACCGGGGGGTGGCACTGAAGCTTTCTTT.

The V and J genes are TRBV18 and TRBJ2-7, with 9 bases fitting TRBD1. The V gene's germline CDR1 is KGHSH and CDR2 LQKENI. This CDR3 is built from 15 residues. The trim removed 0 bases at V and 6 bases at J, leaving 6 bases unmatched. DNA of the CDR3: TGTGCCAGCTCACCACCGGGACAGGGATTTCTCGAGCAGTACTTC. Translated: CASSPPGQGFLEQYF.

CDR3 in DNA: TGTGCCAGCAGCCCCCAGGGGCTAAGGTATTACGAGCAGTACTTC. It yields the protein CASSPQGLRYYEQYF. This chain connects TRBV7-9 to TRBJ2-7; a weak D match, TRBD1 (6 bases). V was cut by 5 bases and J by 4 bases, with 18 bases left in between. The CDR3 loop spans 15 amino acids. The germline V gene encodes CDR1 SEHNR and CDR2 FQNEAQ (reference sequence).

The chain is built from TRBV5-1 and TRBJ2-1; maybe TRBD2 (5 bases). Between the trimmed V and J ends, which lost 2 bases and 9 bases, there was a span of 18 bases. CDR1 is SGHRS, CDR2 YFSETQ, per germline. The length of the CDR3 is 15 residues. CDR3 sequence reads: CASSLSDYGSGEQFF. The CDR3 nucleotides read TGCGCCAGCAGCTTATCAGACTATGGGTCCGGTGAGCAGTTCTTC.

The DNA for the CDR3 is TGCAGCGCCACGGGACAGGTGAACACTGAAGCTTTCTTT. Amino acid sequence: CSATGQVNTEAFF. The genes are TRBV29-1 and TRBJ1-1; 8 positions agree with TRBD1. The CDR3 runs 13 residues. After removal of 7 bases from V and 0 bases from J, the junction contained 4 bases not matched to a gene. The germline gives CDR1 SQVTM, CDR2 ANQGSEA. The variable domain in full, with the rest retrieved from reference TRBV29-1 and TRBJ1-1, is SAVISQKPSRDICQRGTSLTIQCQVDSQVTMMFWYRQQPGQSLTLIATANQGSEATYESGFVIDKFPISRPNLTFSTLTVSNMSPEDSSIYLCSATGQVNTEAFFGQGTRLTVV.

The genes are TRBV5-1 and TRBJ1-1; D unclear. CDR3 length: 13 residues. The germline gives CDR1 SGHRS, CDR2 YFSETQ. Between the trimmed V and J ends, which lost 2 bases and 2 bases, there was a span of 7 bases. CDR3 DNA sequence: TGCGCCAGCAGCTTTACAGCTAACACTGAAGCTTTCTTT. The encoded protein is CASSFTANTEAFF.

V and J are TRBV30 and TRBJ2-5; 7 positions match TRBD2. The germline gives CDR1 GTSNPN, CDR2 SVGIG (reference sequence). There are 13 residues in the CDR3. Losses at the gene ends were 3 bases for V and 3 bases for J; bases not matched to a gene: 4. Here the CDR3 reads CAWRWGGEETQYF. CDR3 nucleotides: TGTGCCTGGAGGTGGGGAGGGGAAGAGACCCAGTACTTC. Looking up the rest from reference TRBV30 and TRBJ2-5 gives the full variable domain: SQTIHQWPATLVQPVGSPLSLECTVEGTSNPNLYWYRQAAGRGLQLLFYSVGIGQISSEVPQNLSASRPQDRQFILSSKKLLLSDSGFYLCAWRWGGEETQYFGPGTRLLVL.

This chain links TRBV9 with TRBJ2-3; a weak D match, TRBD2 (5 bases). CDR3 length: 16 amino acids. V lost 0 bases to trimming and J lost 0 bases, with 11 bases between them. Germline V gene lookup returns CDR1 SGDLS and CDR2 YYNGEE. CDR3 amino acids: CASSVAARASTDTQYF. In DNA, the CDR3 is TGTGCCAGCAGCGTAGCTGCGCGGGCTAGCACAGATACGCAGTATTTT.

The chain employs TRBV5-4 and TRBJ1-1; 11 bases agree with TRBD1. Germline-derived CDR1 and CDR2 are SGHNT and YYREEE (reference sequence). The CDR3 is 18 residues long. With V trimmed by 6 bases and J by 2 bases, 15 bases remained unmatched. CDR3 DNA sequence: TGTGCCAGCACCCCGCCAGGGACAGGGGGAGGCCTTAACACTGAAGCTTTCTTT. Translation: CASTPPGTGGGLNTEAFF.

Only one count was recorded for this clone. This chain joins TRBV5-5 and TRBJ2-7, with unresolved D. The V gene's germline CDR1 is SGHKS and CDR2 YYEKEE (reference sequence). V shed 4 bases and J shed 0 bases, with 23 bases lying between them. The CDR3 has 18 residues. DNA of the CDR3: TGTGCCAGCAGCCCCGTACCCGGCGAAGCGACGAGCTCCTACGAGCAGTACTTC. Its protein is CASSPVPGEATSSYEQYF.

The rearrangement uses TRBV7-9 and TRBJ2-3, with TRBD2 identical over 10 bases. The ends lost 2 bases at V and 6 bases at J; junction bases unmatched: 8. Germline V CDR1 and CDR2: SEHNR, FQNEAQ (reference sequence). The CDR3 extends over 16 amino acids. CDR3 amino acids: CASSLTASGSEDTQYF. CDR3 bases: TGTGCCAGCAGCTTAACGGCTAGCGGGAGTGAGGATACGCAGTATTTT. The full variable domain, rest sourced from reference TRBV7-9 and TRBJ2-3, is DTGVSQNPRHKITKRGQNVTFRCDPISEHNRLYWYRQTLGQGPEFLTYFQNEAQLEKSRLLSDRFSAERPKGSFSTLEIQRTEQGDSAMYLCASSLTASGSEDTQYFGPGTRLTVL.

V is TRBV4-2 and J is TRBJ2-1, with D perhaps TRBD2 (5 bases). CDR1 and CDR2 (germline): LGHNA, YNFKEQ. The CDR3 spans 16 residues. V was trimmed by 2 bases and J by 9 bases, leaving 20 bases between them. This CDR3 reads CASSQKIEGGLGEQFF. CDR3 sequence (DNA): TGTGCCAGCAGCCAAAAGATCGAGGGCGGATTGGGTGAGCAGTTCTTC.